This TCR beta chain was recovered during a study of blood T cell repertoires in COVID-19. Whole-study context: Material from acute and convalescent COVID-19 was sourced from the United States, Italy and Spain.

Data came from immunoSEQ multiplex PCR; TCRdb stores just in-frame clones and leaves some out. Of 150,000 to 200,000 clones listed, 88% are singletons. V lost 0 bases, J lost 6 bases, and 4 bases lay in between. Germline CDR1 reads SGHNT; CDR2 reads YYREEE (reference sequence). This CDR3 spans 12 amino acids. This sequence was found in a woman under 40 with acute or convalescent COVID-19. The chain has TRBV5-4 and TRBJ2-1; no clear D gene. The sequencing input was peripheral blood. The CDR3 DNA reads TGTGCCAGCAGCTTGGCGGGCAATGAGCAGTTCTTC. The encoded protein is CASSLAGNEQFF.